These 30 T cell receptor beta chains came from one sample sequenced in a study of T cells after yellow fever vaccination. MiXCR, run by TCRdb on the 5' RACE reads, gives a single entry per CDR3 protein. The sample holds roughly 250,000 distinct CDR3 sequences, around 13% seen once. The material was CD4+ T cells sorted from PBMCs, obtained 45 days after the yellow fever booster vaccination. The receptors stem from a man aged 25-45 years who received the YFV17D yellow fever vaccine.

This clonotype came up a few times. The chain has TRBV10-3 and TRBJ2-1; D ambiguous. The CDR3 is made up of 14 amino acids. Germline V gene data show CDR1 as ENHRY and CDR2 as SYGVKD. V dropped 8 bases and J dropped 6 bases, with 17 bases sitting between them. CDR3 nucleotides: TGTGCCATCCAGACGGAGAGTTTGAGCAATGAGCAGTTCTTC. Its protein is CAIQTESLSNEQFF.

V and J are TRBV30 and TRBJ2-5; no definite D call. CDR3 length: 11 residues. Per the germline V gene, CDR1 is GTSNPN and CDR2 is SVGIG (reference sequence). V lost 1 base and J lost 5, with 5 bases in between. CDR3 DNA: TGTGCCTGGAGTGCTCGGGAGACCCAGTACTTC. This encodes CAWSARETQYF.

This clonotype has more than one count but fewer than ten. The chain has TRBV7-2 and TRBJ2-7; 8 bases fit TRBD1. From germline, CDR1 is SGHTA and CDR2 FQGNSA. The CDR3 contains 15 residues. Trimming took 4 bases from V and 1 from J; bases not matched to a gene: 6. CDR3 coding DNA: TGTGCCAGCAGCTCCACCCGACAGGGGTCCTACGAGCAGTACTTC. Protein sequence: CASSSTRQGSYEQYF.

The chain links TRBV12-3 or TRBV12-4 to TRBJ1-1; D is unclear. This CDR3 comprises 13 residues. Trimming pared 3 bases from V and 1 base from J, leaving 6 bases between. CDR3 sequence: CASSFVQNTEAFF. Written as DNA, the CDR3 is TGTGCCAGCAGTTTTGTGCAGAACACTGAAGCTTTCTTT.

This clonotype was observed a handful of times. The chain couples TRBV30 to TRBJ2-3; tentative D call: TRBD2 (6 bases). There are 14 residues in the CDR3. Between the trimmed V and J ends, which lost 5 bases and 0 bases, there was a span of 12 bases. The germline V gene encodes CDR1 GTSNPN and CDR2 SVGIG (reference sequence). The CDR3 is CAWDSGTSTDTQYF. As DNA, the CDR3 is TGTGCCTGGGATAGCGGAACTAGCACAGATACGCAGTATTTT.

CDR3: CASRPGQHYGYTF. As DNA, the CDR3 is TGTGCCAGCAGACCGGGACAACACTATGGCTACACCTTC. The chain joins TRBV7-2 to TRBJ1-2; tentative D call: TRBD1 (6 bases). The ends were cut back, 6 bases at V and 3 bases at J, with 11 bases in the middle. Germline CDR1 reads SGHTA; CDR2 reads FQGNSA. The CDR3 is 13 amino acids.

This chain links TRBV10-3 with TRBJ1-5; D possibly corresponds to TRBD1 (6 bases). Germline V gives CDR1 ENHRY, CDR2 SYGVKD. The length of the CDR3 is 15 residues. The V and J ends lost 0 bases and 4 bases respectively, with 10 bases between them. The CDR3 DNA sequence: TGTGCCATCAGTGAGTCTGAAGGGACAAATCAGCCCCAGCATTTT. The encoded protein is CAISESEGTNQPQHF.

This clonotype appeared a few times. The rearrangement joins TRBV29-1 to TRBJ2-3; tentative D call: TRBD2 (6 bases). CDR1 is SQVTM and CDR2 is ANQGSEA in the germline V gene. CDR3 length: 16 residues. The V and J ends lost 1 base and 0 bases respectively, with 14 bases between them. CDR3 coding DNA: TGCAGCGTTGAAGGGGGGGTCGGGGTCAGCACAGATACGCAGTATTTT. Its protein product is CSVEGGVGVSTDTQYF.

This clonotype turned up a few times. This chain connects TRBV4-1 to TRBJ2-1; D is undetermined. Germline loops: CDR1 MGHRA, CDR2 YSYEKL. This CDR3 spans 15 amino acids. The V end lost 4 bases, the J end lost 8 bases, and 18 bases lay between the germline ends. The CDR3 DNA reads TGCGCCAGCAGCCCAGACGTAAGTGGTCGCGATGAGCAGTTCTTC. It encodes CASSPDVSGRDEQFF.

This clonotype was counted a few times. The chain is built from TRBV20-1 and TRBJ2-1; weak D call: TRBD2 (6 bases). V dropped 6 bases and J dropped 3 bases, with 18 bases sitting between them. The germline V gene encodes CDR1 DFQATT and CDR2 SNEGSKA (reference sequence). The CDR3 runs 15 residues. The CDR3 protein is CSARTGAAFYNEQFF. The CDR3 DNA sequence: TGCAGTGCCCGGACGGGAGCGGCATTCTACAATGAGCAGTTCTTC.

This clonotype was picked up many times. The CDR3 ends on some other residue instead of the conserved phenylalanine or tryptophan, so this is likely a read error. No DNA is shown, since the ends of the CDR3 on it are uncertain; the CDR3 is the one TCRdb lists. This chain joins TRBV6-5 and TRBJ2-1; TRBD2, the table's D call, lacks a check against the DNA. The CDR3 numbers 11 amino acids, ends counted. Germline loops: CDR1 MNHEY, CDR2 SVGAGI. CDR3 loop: CASSSQGQWFI.

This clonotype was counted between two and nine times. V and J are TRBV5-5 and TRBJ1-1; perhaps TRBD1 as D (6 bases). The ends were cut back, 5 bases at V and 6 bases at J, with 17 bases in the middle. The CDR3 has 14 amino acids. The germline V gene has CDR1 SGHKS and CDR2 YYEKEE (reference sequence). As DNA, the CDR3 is TGTGCCAGCAGTCTTAGCAGGGGTCGGGCTGAAGCTTTCTTT. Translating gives CASSLSRGRAEAFF. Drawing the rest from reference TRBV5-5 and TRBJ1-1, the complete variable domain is DAGVTQSPTHLIKTRGQQVTLRCSPISGHKSVSWYQQVLGQGPQFIFQYYEKEERGRGNFPDRFSARQFPNYSSELNVNALLLGDSALYLCASSLSRGRAEAFFGQGTRLTVV.

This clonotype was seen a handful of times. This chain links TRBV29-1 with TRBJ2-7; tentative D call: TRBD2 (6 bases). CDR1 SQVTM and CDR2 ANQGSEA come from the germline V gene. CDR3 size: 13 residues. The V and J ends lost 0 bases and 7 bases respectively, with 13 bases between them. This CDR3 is CSVEEQRREEQYF. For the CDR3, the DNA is TGCAGCGTTGAAGAACAACGGCGGGAAGAGCAGTACTTC.

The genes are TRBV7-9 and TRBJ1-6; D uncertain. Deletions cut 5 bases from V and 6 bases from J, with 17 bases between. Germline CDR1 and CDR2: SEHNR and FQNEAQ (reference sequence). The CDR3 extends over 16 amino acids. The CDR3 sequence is CASSQLPSWGNSPLHF. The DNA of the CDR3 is TGTGCCAGCAGCCAATTACCCAGTTGGGGTAATTCACCCCTCCACTTT.

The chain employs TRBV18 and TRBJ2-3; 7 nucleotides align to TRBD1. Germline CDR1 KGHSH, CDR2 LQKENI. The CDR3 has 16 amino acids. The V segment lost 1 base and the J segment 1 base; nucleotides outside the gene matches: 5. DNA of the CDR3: TGTGCCAGCTCACCACGAGGGGGCGACGGCACAGATACGCAGTATTTT. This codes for CASSPRGGDGTDTQYF.

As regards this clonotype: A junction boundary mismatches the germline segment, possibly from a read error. The CDR3 protein is CASSHGHRLAGNELFF. CDR3 DNA sequence: TGTGCCAGCAGCCACGGACATCGACTAGCGGGCAATGAGCTGTTCTTC. The gene calls are TRBV3-1 and TRBJ2-1; 10 bases are a match to TRBD2. Germline V gene data show CDR1 as LGHDT and CDR2 as YNNKEL (reference sequence). The CDR3 length is 16 residues.

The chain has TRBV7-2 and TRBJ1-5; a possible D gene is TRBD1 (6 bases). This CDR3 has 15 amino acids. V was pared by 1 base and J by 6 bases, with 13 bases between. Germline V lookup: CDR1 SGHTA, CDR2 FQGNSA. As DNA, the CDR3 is TGTGCCAGCAGCTTAGTTCCGGTAGGGGGTCAGCCCCAGCATTTT. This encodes CASSLVPVGGQPQHF.

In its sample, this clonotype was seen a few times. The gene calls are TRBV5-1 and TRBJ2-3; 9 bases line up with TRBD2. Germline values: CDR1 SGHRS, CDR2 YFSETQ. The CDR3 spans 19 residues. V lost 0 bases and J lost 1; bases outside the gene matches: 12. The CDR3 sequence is CASSLGLAVSTIGTDTQYF. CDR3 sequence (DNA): TGCGCCAGCAGCTTGGGACTAGCGGTATCCACCATCGGCACAGATACGCAGTATTTT.

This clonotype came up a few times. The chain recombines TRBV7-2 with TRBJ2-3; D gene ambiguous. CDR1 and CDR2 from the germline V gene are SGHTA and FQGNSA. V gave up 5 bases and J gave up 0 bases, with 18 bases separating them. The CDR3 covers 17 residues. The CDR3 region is CASSLRPLGVSTDTQYF. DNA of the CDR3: TGTGCCAGCAGCCTCCGGCCTCTCGGAGTTAGCACAGATACGCAGTATTTT.

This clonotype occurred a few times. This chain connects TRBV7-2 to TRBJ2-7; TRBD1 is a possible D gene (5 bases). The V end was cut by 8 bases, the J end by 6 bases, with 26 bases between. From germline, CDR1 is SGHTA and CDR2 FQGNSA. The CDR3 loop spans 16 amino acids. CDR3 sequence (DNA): TGTGCCAGCTCTTTATCCGTCCGGACATCGAGTACCGAGCAGTACTTC. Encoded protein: CASSLSVRTSSTEQYF.

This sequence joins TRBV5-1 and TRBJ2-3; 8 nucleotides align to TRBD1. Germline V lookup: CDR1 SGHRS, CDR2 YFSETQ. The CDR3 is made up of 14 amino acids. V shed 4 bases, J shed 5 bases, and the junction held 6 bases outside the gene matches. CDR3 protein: CASSKGQARDTQYF. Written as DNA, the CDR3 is TGCGCCAGCAGCAAGGGACAGGCAAGAGATACGCAGTATTTT.

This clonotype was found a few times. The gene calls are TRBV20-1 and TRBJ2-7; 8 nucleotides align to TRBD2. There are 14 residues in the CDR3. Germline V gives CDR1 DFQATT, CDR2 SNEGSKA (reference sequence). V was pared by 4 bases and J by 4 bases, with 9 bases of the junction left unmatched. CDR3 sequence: CSATSGTSSYEQYF. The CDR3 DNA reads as TGCAGTGCTACCTCCGGGACTAGTTCTTACGAGCAGTACTTC.

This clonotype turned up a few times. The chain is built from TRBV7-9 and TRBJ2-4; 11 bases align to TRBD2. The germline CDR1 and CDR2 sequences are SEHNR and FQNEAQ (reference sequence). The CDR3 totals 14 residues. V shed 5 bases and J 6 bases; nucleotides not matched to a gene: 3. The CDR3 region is CASSHGTSGNIQYF. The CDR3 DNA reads TGTGCCAGCAGCCACGGGACTAGCGGAAACATTCAGTACTTC.

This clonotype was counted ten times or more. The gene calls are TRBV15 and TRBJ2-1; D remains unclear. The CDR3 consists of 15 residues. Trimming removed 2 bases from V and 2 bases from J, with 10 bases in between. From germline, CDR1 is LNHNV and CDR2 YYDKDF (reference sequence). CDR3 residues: CATSRSIRTYNEQFF. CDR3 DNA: TGTGCCACCAGCAGATCTATTAGGACCTACAATGAGCAGTTCTTC.

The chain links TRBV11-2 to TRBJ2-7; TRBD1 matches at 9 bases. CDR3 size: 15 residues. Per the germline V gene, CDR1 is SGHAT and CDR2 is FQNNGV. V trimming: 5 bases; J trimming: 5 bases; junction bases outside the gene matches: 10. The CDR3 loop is CASSRGTGKPHEQYF. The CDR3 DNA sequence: TGTGCCAGCAGCCGGGGGACAGGGAAACCCCACGAGCAGTACTTC.

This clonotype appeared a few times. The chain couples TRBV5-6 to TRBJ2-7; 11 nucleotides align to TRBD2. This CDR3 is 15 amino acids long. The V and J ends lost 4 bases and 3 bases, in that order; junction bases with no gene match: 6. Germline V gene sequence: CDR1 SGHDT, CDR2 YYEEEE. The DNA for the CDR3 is TGTGCCAGCAGCGATTCCGGGACTAGCGGCTACGAGCAGTACTTC. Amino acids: CASSDSGTSGYEQYF. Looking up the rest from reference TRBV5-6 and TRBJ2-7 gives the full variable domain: DAGVTQSPTHLIKTRGQQVTLRCSPKSGHDTVSWYQQALGQGPQFIFQYYEEEERQRGNFPDRFSGHQFPNYSSELNVNALLLGDSALYLCASSDSGTSGYEQYFGPGTRLTVT.

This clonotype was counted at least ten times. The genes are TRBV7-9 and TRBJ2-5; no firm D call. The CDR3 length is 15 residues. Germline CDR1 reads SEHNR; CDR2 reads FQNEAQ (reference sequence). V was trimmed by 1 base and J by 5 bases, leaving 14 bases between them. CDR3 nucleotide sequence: TGTGCCAGCAGCTTAGGCCTGACGGTCGGGGAGACCCAGTACTTC. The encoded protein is CASSLGLTVGETQYF. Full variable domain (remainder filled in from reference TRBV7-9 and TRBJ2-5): DTGVSQNPRHKITKRGQNVTFRCDPISEHNRLYWYRQTLGQGPEFLTYFQNEAQLEKSRLLSDRFSAERPKGSFSTLEIQRTEQGDSAMYLCASSLGLTVGETQYFGPGTRLLVL.

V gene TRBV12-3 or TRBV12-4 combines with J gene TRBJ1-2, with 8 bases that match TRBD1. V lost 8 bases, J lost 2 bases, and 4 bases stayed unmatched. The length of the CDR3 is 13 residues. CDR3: CASRTGPNYGYTF. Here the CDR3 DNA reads TGTGCCAGCCGGACAGGGCCGAACTATGGCTACACCTTC.

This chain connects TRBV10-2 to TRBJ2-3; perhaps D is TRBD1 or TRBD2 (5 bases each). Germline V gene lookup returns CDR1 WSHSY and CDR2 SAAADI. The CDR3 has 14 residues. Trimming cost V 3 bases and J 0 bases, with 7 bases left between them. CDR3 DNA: TGCGCCAGCAGTGATGAGGGGAGCACAGATACGCAGTATTTT. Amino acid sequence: CASSDEGSTDTQYF.

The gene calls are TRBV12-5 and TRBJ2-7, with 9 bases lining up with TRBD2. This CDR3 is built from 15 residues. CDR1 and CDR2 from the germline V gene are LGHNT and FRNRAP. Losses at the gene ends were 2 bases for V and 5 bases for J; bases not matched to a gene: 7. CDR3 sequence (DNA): TGTGCTAGTGGTTTGCGCGGGGGGGGAGGAGACGAGCAGTACTTC. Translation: CASGLRGGGGDEQYF.